This T cell receptor (beta chain) was captured by sequencing in a study of blood T cell repertoires in COVID-19. From germline, CDR1 is DFQATT and CDR2 SNEGSKA (reference sequence). The CDR3 length is 11 residues. With 5 bases clipped from V and 12 bases from J, the junction kept 8 bases outside the gene matches. Sequencing was performed with immunoSEQ multiplex PCR; in TCRdb, only in-frame clones are kept and a portion is missing. The sample contains some 250,000 clones, about 83% of which appear only once. The gene calls are TRBV20-1 and TRBJ1-1; 8 nucleotides match TRBD1. This sequence was found in a man aged 40-55 years with active or convalescent COVID-19. Input material: peripheral blood. CDR3 DNA sequence: TGCAGTGCTCTGGGGACAGGCGTGACTTTCTTT. Amino acid sequence: CSALGTGVTFF.